These 18 T cell receptor beta chains share one sample of origin, sequenced in a study of early T cells in non-severe SARS-CoV-2 infection. TCRdb fed the 5' RACE reads into MiXCR, producing one record per CDR3 protein. This sample yields some 48,000 distinct CDR3 sequences, of which 4% to 5% are seen a single time; approximately 5.9% belongs to the top ten. Input material: whole blood. The receptors were gathered from an adult who was a healthcare worker with PCR-confirmed SARS-CoV-2 infection or an uninfected control (not recorded which).

This clonotype has a count of ten or more. The chain uses TRBV25-1 and TRBJ2-6; D unresolved. The germline gives CDR1 MGHDK, CDR2 SYGVNS. Trimming stripped 6 bases from V and 1 base from J, with 10 bases between. The CDR3 totals 15 residues. CDR3 in amino acids: CASSEDTSGANVLTF. The CDR3 nucleotides read TGTGCCAGCAGCGAAGACACTTCTGGGGCCAACGTCCTGACTTTC.

This clonotype showed up many times. This chain links TRBV14 with TRBJ2-7; D is perhaps TRBD1 (5 bases). Germline V lookup: CDR1 SGHDN, CDR2 FVKESK. The CDR3 is made up of 15 amino acids. Trimming took off 4 bases at V and 5 bases at J, with 18 bases between the two ends. This CDR3 reads CASSLSQGLIDEQYF. The CDR3 DNA sequence: TGTGCCAGCAGCCTGTCTCAGGGTTTGATCGACGAGCAGTACTTC.

This clonotype was detected many times. The J gene is TRBJ2-3, the V gene TRBV7-2; D is undetermined. Germline V gene lookup returns CDR1 SGHTA and CDR2 FQGNSA. The CDR3 contains 13 residues. V was pared by 5 bases and J by 5 bases, with 11 bases between. CDR3: CASSLGFKDTQYF. CDR3 in DNA: TGTGCCAGCAGCCTAGGTTTCAAAGATACGCAGTATTTT.

This chain joins TRBV4-2 and TRBJ2-3, with TRBD2 matching over 12 bases. Germline CDR1 LGHNA, CDR2 YNFKEQ. The CDR3 extends over 17 amino acids. The V and J ends lost 1 base and 7 bases, in that order; junction bases with no gene match: 9. CDR3 in DNA: TGTGCCAGCAGCCAAGGAGGAGCTAGCGGGGGGGCGAATACGCAGTATTTT. Translating gives CASSQGGASGGANTQYF.

The sample holds many counts of this clonotype. The rearrangement uses TRBV29-1 and TRBJ1-2; 7 bases match TRBD1. CDR1 SQVTM and CDR2 ANQGSEA come from the germline V gene. V trimming: 6 bases; J trimming: 2 bases; junction bases outside the gene matches: 3. The CDR3 is 12 amino acids. CDR3 sequence: CSVGQVNYGYTF. The CDR3 DNA sequence: TGCAGCGTCGGACAGGTCAACTATGGCTACACCTTC.

The chain uses TRBV7-9 and TRBJ1-6, with unresolved D. The V gene lost 8 bases and the J gene lost 10 bases, with 18 bases spanning the gap. This CDR3 spans 14 amino acids. The germline CDR1 and CDR2 sequences are SEHNR and FQNEAQ (reference sequence). CDR3 protein: CASSREPGASPLHF. CDR3 in DNA: TGTGCCAGCTCAAGGGAGCCAGGAGCCTCACCCCTCCACTTT.

The table lists this clonotype with many counts. V gene TRBV7-3 combines with J gene TRBJ2-1, with 7 bases identical to TRBD2. This CDR3 comprises 16 residues. Germline V CDR1 and CDR2: SGHTA, FQGTGA. Unmatched junction bases numbered 16, after V lost 5 bases and J lost 9 bases. CDR3 nucleotides: TGTGCCAGCAGCCCACACGCCGGGACTACGAAGGTTGAGCAGTTCTTC. The encoded protein is CASSPHAGTTKVEQFF.

This clonotype occurred many times. V and J are TRBV20-1 and TRBJ1-5; TRBD1 matches 8 bases. Germline CDR1 is DFQATT and CDR2 is SNEGSKA (reference sequence). With V trimmed by 1 base and J by 6 bases, 11 bases remained unmatched. This CDR3 contains 16 residues. In DNA form, the CDR3 reads TGCAGTGCTAGAGCACCAGGGGGCGAGAGAGGTCAGCCCCAGCATTTT. Its protein is CSARAPGGERGQPQHF.

This clonotype was counted many times. This CDR3 reads CASSLDQGITDTQYF. CDR3 nucleotide sequence: TGCGCCAGCAGCTTGGACCAGGGGATCACAGATACGCAGTATTTT. The chain carries TRBV5-1 and TRBJ2-3; D possibly corresponds to TRBD1 (6 bases). Trimming pared 0 bases from V and 2 bases from J, leaving 10 bases between. Germline assignment: CDR1 SGHRS and CDR2 YFSETQ. This CDR3 is 15 amino acids long.

There are many counts of this clonotype. The CDR3 spells CSAKGGGLSYGYTF. The CDR3 DNA sequence: TGCAGTGCTAAAGGAGGAGGATTGAGCTATGGCTACACCTTC. V gene TRBV20-1 combines with J gene TRBJ1-2, with D unresolved. From germline, CDR1 is DFQATT and CDR2 SNEGSKA (reference sequence). The V end lost 4 bases, the J end lost 4 bases, and 16 bases lay between the germline ends. The CDR3 extends over 14 amino acids.

This clonotype was recorded many times. V and J are TRBV13 and TRBJ1-1, with D hard to call. V was pared by 5 bases and J by 1 base, with 2 bases between. The CDR3 is made up of 11 amino acids. Germline V gene sequence: CDR1 PRHDT, CDR2 FYEKMQ (reference sequence). CDR3 in amino acids: CASSPNTEAFF. The CDR3 DNA follows: TGTGCCAGCAGCCCGAACACTGAAGCTTTCTTT.

This clonotype was picked up many times. The chain carries TRBV7-9 and TRBJ2-7; D gene unclear. V lost 5 bases and J lost 6, with 8 bases in between. Looked up from germline, CDR1 is SEHNR and CDR2 is FQNEAQ (reference sequence). There are 11 residues in the CDR3. CDR3 bases: TGTGCCAGCAGCCCCCAGGCCGAGCAGTACTTC. This gives the protein CASSPQAEQYF.

This clonotype was picked up many times. This chain joins TRBV20-1 and TRBJ2-7; 8 nucleotides agree with TRBD2. V shed 4 bases and J 0 bases; nucleotides not matched to a gene: 5. Germline loops: CDR1 DFQATT, CDR2 SNEGSKA (reference sequence). The CDR3 spans 14 residues. In DNA form, the CDR3 reads TGCAGTGCTACCCCCGGGACTAGCTCCTACGAGCAGTACTTC. It encodes CSATPGTSSYEQYF.

This clonotype showed up many times. The chain combines TRBV14 with TRBJ2-7; 8 bases are shared with TRBD1. With V trimmed by 8 bases and J by 4 bases, 10 bases remained unmatched. This CDR3 is 14 amino acids long. The germline gives CDR1 SGHDN, CDR2 FVKESK. The CDR3 DNA reads as TGTGCCAGCGGAAAGGGACAGGCAGGATACGAGCAGTACTTC. Translating it yields CASGKGQAGYEQYF.

This clonotype was recorded at least ten times. This chain uses TRBV29-1 with TRBJ2-3; D not resolved. This CDR3 is 12 amino acids long. Trimming left V 7 bases short and J 5 bases short, with 13 bases between. Per germline, CDR1 SQVTM and CDR2 ANQGSEA. CDR3 nucleotide sequence: TGCAGCGCCGTGTCCAGGTTAGATACGCAGTATTTT. This translates into CSAVSRLDTQYF.

The rearrangement joins TRBV7-9 to TRBJ1-1; D call uncertain. Trimming cost V 1 base and J 4 bases, with 7 bases left between them. CDR3 length: 13 amino acids. The germline CDR1 and CDR2 sequences are SEHNR and FQNEAQ (reference sequence). As DNA, the CDR3 is TGTGCCAGCAGCTTAGGAGACACCACTGAAGCTTTCTTT. It is translated as CASSLGDTTEAFF.

Concerning this clonotype: A read error may explain this, as a much larger clone is one base away. V is TRBV20-1 and J is TRBJ2-2; TRBD2 aligns across 7 bases. CDR1 is DFQATT and CDR2 is SNEGSKA in the germline V gene (reference sequence). This CDR3 has 16 amino acids. Trimming removed 6 bases from V and 2 bases from J; junction bases left unmatched: 12. CDR3 nucleotide sequence: TGCAGTGCCTTCCGGCGGGAGAGGGTCAACACCGGGGAGCTGTTTTTT. It is translated as CSAFRRERVNTGELFF.

In this sample, this clonotype turned up many times. V usage is TRBV4-3 and J usage is TRBJ1-5, with D uncertain. Germline V gene data show CDR1 as LGHNA and CDR2 as YSLEER. V shed 0 bases and J shed 7 bases, with 7 bases lying between them. The CDR3 covers 13 residues. In nucleotides, the CDR3 is TGCGCCAGCAGCCAAGATTTAGGCCAGCCCCAGCATTTT. Its protein product is CASSQDLGQPQHF.